This entry concerns a single T cell receptor (beta chain). The antigen is not known. Via MiXCR, TCRdb re-called the RACE reads, giving one row per CDR3 protein. This sample has 300,000 to 450,000 distinct CDR3 sequences, with 5.5% found just once. The CDR3 sequence is 15 residues long. V lost 7 bases and J lost 5; bases outside the gene matches: 13. The sample belongs to a study of human T cells and chemical hapten exposure. In the study overall: In the sensitization step, 2% DPC was placed on 2 cm by 2 cm of upper inner arm skin. Findings of the study overall: The number of TCRs above 1 in 1000 frequency did not change after DPC sensitization.

As to time point: pre-sensitization, week 0. Treatment given: therapeutic diphenylcyclopropenone sensitization with weekly scalp DPC. Blood draws came before every patch-test application. Patients had alopecia, were aged 18 to 70, and were not pregnant. This receptor was identified in a woman aged 18-30 years with alopecia areata. Some clones in this sample may be carry-over from other donors' samples. V is TRBV12-3 or TRBV12-4 and J is TRBJ2-7, with TRBD2 matching over 8 bases. The sample here was whole blood, taken in connection with sensitization to the hapten diphenylcyclopropenone (DPC). The CDR3 DNA follows: TGTGCCAGCACCCCGCAATCGGGGGGGCCGGACGAGCAGTACTTC. Encoded protein: CASTPQSGGPDEQYF.